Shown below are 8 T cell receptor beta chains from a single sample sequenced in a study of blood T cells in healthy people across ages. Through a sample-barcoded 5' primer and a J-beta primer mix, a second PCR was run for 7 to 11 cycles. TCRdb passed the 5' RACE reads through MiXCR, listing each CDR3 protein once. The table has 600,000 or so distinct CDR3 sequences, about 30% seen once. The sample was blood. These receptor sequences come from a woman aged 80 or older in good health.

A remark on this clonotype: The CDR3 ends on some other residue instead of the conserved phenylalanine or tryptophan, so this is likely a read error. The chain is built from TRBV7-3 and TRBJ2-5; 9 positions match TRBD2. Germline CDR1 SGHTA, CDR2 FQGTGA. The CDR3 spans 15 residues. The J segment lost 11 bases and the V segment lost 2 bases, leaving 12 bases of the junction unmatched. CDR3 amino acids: CASSLSAGGRNEQYC. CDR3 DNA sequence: TGTGCCAGCAGCTTATCAGCGGGGGGCAGGAATGAGCAGTACTGC.

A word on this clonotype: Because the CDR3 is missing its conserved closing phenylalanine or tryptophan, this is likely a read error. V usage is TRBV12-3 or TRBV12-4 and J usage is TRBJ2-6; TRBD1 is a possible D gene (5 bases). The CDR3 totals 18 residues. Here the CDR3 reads CASSLSSVGLSGPNVLTC. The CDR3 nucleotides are TGTGCCAGCAGTTTAAGCTCGGTGGGGCTCTCTGGGCCCAACGTCCTGACTTGC.

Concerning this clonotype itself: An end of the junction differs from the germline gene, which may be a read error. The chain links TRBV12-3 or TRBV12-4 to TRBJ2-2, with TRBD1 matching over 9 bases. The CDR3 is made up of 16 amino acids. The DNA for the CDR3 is TGTGCCAGCAGGCGCTCCGGGACAGGGAGGGCCGGGGTGCTGTTTTTT. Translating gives CASRRSGTGRAGVLFF.

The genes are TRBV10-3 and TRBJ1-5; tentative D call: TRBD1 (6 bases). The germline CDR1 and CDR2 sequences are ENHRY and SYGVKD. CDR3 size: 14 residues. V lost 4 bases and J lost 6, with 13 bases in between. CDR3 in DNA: TGTGCCATCAGTGCAGGGGCTGGGAGTCAGCCCCAGCATTTT. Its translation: CAISAGAGSQPQHF.

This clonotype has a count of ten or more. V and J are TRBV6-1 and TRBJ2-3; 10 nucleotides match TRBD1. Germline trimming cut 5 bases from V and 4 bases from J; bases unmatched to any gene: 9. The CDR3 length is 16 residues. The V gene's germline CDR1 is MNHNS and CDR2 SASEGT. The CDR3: CASSTRDRGSADTQYF. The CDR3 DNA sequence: TGTGCCAGCAGTACGAGGGACAGGGGTTCGGCAGATACGCAGTATTTT.

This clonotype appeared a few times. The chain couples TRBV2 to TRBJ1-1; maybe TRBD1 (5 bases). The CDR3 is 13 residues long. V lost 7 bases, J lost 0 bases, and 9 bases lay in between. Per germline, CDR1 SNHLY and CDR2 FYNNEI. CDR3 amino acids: CASKPGMNTEAFF. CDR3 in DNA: TGTGCCAGCAAACCAGGGATGAACACTGAAGCTTTCTTT. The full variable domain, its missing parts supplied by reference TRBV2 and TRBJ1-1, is EPEVTQTPSHQVTQMGQEVILRCVPISNHLYFYWYRQILGQKVEFLVSFYNNEISEKSEIFDDQFSVERPDGSNFTLKIRSTKLEDSAMYFCASKPGMNTEAFFGQGTRLTVV.

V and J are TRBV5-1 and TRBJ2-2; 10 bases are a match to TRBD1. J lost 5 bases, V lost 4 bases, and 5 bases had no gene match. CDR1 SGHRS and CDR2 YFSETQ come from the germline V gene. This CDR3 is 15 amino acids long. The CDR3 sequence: CASSPDRGQTGELFF. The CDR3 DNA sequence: TGCGCCAGCAGCCCAGACAGGGGGCAAACCGGGGAGCTGTTTTTT.

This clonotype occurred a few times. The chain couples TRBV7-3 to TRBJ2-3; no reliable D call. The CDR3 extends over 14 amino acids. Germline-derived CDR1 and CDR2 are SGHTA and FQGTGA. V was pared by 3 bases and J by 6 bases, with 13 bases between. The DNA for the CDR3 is TGTGCCAGCAGCTTGAATGGACCGCGGGATACGCAGTATTTT. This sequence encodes CASSLNGPRDTQYF.